Listed here is a single TCR beta chain. Its antigen has not been determined. Base qualities are not at hand, and no much larger clone is one base apart. This specimen's time point label, interpreted: cycle 4 day 1 (C4D1), after less than 7 weeks of nivolumab. All trial patients had relapsed after autologous stem cell transplantation, with cohorts A, B and C differing in prior brentuximab vedotin exposure. The trial cohort was composed of 56 patients with relapsed/refractory classical Hodgkin lymphoma, for whom complete response, partial response or progressive disease was recorded as best overall response. Trial patients were treated with single-agent nivolumab in the multi-cohort phase II CheckMate 205 trial. Best overall response was determined by an independent review committee according to the 2007 International Working Group response criteria. Trial PBMCs were obtained immediately prior to nivolumab initiation (C1D1) and on therapy at cycle 2 day 1 and cycle 4 day 1. Peripheral blood was collected in 8 mL Vacutainer Cell Preparation Tubes, from which PBMCs were isolated by centrifugation and then cryopreserved.

Genomic DNA was isolated using the Qiagen DNeasy kit from unsorted PBMCs as well as from negatively selected CD4+ and CD8+ fractions. Amplification of TCR beta CDR3 regions was done by immunoSEQ multiplex PCR with primers that anneal to V and J segments. A synthetic immune receptor repertoire was used to minimize amplification bias, and remaining bias was computationally removed after sequencing. Processing in the source paper ran as follows. Custom Python scripts were used to quantify repertoire diversity as the Shannon entropy index. Unsorted, CD4+ and CD8+ repertoires were analyzed separately, except for combined analyses in which CD4+ and CD8+ sequences were merged in silico. A clone was considered expanded if an increase in frequency of at least 2-fold after treatment relative to C1D1 was found, and a pseudocount of 0.5 was applied to clones undetected at baseline. Singleton clones were defined as clones with 0 or 1 copy at C1D1, and non-singleton clones were defined as clones with 2 or more copies. Clones expanded in unsorted samples were assigned a CD4+, CD8+ or unknown annotation through matching of protein sequences in sorted samples from the same patient. Wilcoxon tests on paired samples were used to test diversity changes from C1D1 to C4D1. TCRdb took over this immuneACCESS table, retaining in-frame rearrangements with V and J assigned. Such tables are incomplete; in checked studies, under half of the missing clones stem from an unresolved V gene, and the remainder is unexplained. The DNA gave D and trimming, while V, J and clone size come from that table. The sample profile shows 90,000 or so clones; 78% of them were found once. Of the sample, about 9.4% falls within the top ten clones.

These data come from a study of PD-1 blockade in classical Hodgkin lymphoma (dated by TCRdb to 2018 to 2021). General notes on the study: Nivolumab dosing was 3 mg/kg intravenously every 2 weeks, continuing until either disease progression or unacceptable toxicity. The study used CyTOF and TCR beta sequencing to define a peripheral blood immune signature of response to PD-1 blockade in classical Hodgkin lymphoma. Overall study results and their limits: The study covered only a single clinical trial cohort, and the causes of the repertoire differences, possibly disease activity or prior therapy, were still not defined. Trial patients achieving complete response had baseline diversity similar to newly diagnosed patients, whereas partial responders and progressors had significantly lower diversity. Patients starting nivolumab less than 1 year after ASCT had lower diversity and were excluded from later analyses to avoid confounding by immune reconstitution. Baseline TCR diversity was reported as lower in newly diagnosed patients than in healthy donors, and lower still in relapsed/refractory patients. By C4D1, a significant rise was seen in CD4+ TCR diversity but not in CD8+ TCR diversity (p=0.0027 vs p=0.16), and the rise was most apparent among complete responders (p=0.02).

Based on the germline V gene, the CDR1 and CDR2 sequences are MDHEN and SYDVKM. Spanning cysteine to phenylalanine, the CDR3 consists of 16 amino acids. Only the CDR3 DNA stays, 48 bases, in frame from base 1. The V end gives up 3 bases and the J end 3 bases, leaving 8 bases in the junction not matched to a gene. This TCR came from a human donor with classical Hodgkin lymphoma. The sequence links TRBV28 to TRBJ1-3; 7 central bases correspond to TRBD1. Here the sequenced sample was peripheral blood mononuclear cells (PBMCs), taken before the fourth cycle of nivolumab. The CDR3 sequence is CASSFRIRGLGNTIYF. The nucleotide sequence is TGTGCCAGCAGTTTTCGGATAAGGGGGCTTGGAAACACCATATATTTT.